This T cell receptor beta chain was documented in a study of identical twins. A universal primer site was created by template switching, with the cDNA bearing unique molecular identifiers. TCRdb used MiXCR to reprocess the 5' RACE reads, holding one entry per CDR3 protein. The repertoire holds 450,000 to 650,000 distinct CDR3 sequences, with nearly 10% as singletons. This clonotype came up a few times. Antigen unknown. Trimming shortened V by 2 bases and J by 4 bases, and 20 bases separated the two germline ends. Germline V CDR1 and CDR2: MDHEN, SYDVKM. The CDR3 runs 18 residues. Study results and limitations: Where out-of-frame alpha sequences were twin-shared, they showed excess low generation probability. There was more out-of-frame TCR alpha sharing in monozygotic twins than models estimated.

These same records also appear under a second study, on yellow fever vaccine responses in identical twins.

The sequenced sample was PBMCs. The clonotype was recovered from a young woman in good health. The V and J genes are TRBV28 and TRBJ2-2; D perhaps matches TRBD1 (6 bases). In nucleotides, the CDR3 is TGTGCCAGCAGTTTAAAACCCCGGGGACAAGTCATCACCGGGGAGCTGTTTTTT. It specifies CASSLKPRGQVITGELFF.